This TCR beta chain was documented in a study of identical twins. General study results and limits: Models came in too low on out-of-frame TCR alpha sharing in monozygotic twins. While abundant cord blood beta clonotypes carried fewer insertions, memory repertoires showed no such pattern.

Germline V lookup: CDR1 LGHNA, CDR2 YNFKEQ. This CDR3 has 13 residues. Trimming removed 0 bases at V and 8 bases at J, with 10 bases between. Template switching added a universal primer binding site, and final cDNA carried unique molecular identifiers. TCRdb used MiXCR to reprocess the 5' RACE reads, holding one entry per CDR3 protein. Seen here are about 340,000 distinct CDR3 sequences, approximately 8.7% observed once, and the top ten hold more than 8%. A word on this clonotype: Its antigen is still unknown.

The genes are TRBV4-2 and TRBJ1-2, with D hard to call. The sequence derives from a woman between 50 and 59 years old in good health. The sample was naive T cells sorted from blood. The CDR3 DNA reads as TGTGCCAGCAGCCAAGATCGGGAGATCGGCTACACCTTC. The encoded protein is CASSQDREIGYTF.